These T cell receptor beta chains were read from a single sample in a study of shared clonotypes between healthy human individuals. Generated by immunoSEQ multiplex PCR, the TCRdb table keeps only in-frame clones and is missing some. The data show fewer than 2.5 million clones, with 90% to 95% seen just once and 0.35% to 0.45% held by the top ten. Sequenced: naive CD4+ T cells from PBMCs. Receptors were obtained from a man younger than 35 in good health. Some clones in this sample may be carry-over from other donors' samples. Both conserved end residues are part of each CDR3. The D gene is left open where the match is weak. Not all rows give a size; the values are once, few, many and, for expanded clones, a class.

d_call,v_call,clone_size,j_call,cdr3_nt,cdr3_aa
NA,TRBV12-2,NA,TRBJ2-3,TGTGCAAGTCGCTTAACCATCCTAGCGGGACCCGTACGGAGCACAGATACGCAGTATTTT,CASRLTILAGPVRSTDTQYF
NA,TRBV20-1,NA,TRBJ2-7,TGCAGTGCGCAACTGGACGAGCAGTACTTC,CSAQLDEQYF
NA,TRBV27,NA,TRBJ1-2,TGTGCCAGCAGTCCTATCGGCGCGTTAAACTATGGCTACACCTTC,CASSPIGALNYGYTF
NA,TRBV5-1,NA,TRBJ2-7,TGCGCCAGCAGCTCGGACGGGGAGCAGTACTTC,CASSSDGEQYF
NA,TRBV6-4,NA,TRBJ2-3,TGTGCCAGCAGCTACGGACCCACAGATACGCAGTATTTT,CASSYGPTDTQYF
NA,TRBV7-8,NA,TRBJ1-4,TGTGCCAGCAGCCCTAAACAGGGCCCGGCAGTGGAAAAACTGTTTTTT,CASSPKQGPAVEKLFF
TRBD2,TRBV11-1,NA,TRBJ2-1,TGTGCCAGCAGCCTTCTAGCGGGAGTCTACAATGAGCAGTTCTTC,CASSLLAGVYNEQFF
TRBD2,TRBV7-9,once,TRBJ2-7,TGTGCCAGCAGCCCTACTAGCGGGAGGGCGAGCTCCTACGAGCAGTACTTC,CASSPTSGRASSYEQYF
NA,TRBV4-1,NA,TRBJ2-2,TGCGCCAGCAGCCAAGAGGGGGCGGGAGCGAACACCGGGGAGCTGTTTTTT,CASSQEGAGANTGELFF
NA,TRBV14,NA,TRBJ2-2,TGTGCCAGCAGCCAGAAACTGATGAACACCGGGGAGCTGTTTTTT,CASSQKLMNTGELFF
NA,TRBV28,NA,TRBJ1-2,TGTGCCAGCAGTTTATTACTGGACAGCCTATCTGGCTACACCTTC,CASSLLLDSLSGYTF
NA,TRBV12-5,NA,TRBJ1-1,TGTGCTAGTGGTTTGGTCGTAGGGCAGAGGAACACTGAAGCTTTCTTT,CASGLVVGQRNTEAFF
TRBD2,TRBV4-3,once,TRBJ2-1,TGCGCCAGCAGCCAAGAGAGGGGGACTAGCGGGGAGCAGTTCTTC,CASSQERGTSGEQFF
NA,TRBV7-2,NA,TRBJ1-1,TGTGCCAGCAGCTTAGACAGGGCCGGAGGCGAAGCTTTCTTT,CASSLDRAGGEAFF
TRBD1,TRBV6-5,NA,TRBJ1-6,TGTGCCAGCAGTCCGACAGGGGGAAGAGATTCACCCCTCCACTTT,CASSPTGGRDSPLHF
NA,TRBV20-1,NA,TRBJ1-2,TGCAGTGCGCAGCCTAGGTATGGCTACACCTTC,CSAQPRYGYTF
NA,TRBV28,NA,TRBJ2-7,TGTGCCAGCAGTTTAGAGGGCCCCTACGAGCAGTACTTC,CASSLEGPYEQYF
NA,TRBV5-6,NA,TRBJ2-7,TGTGCCAGCAGCTACGGGATCCGCTACGAGCAGTACTTC,CASSYGIRYEQYF
NA,TRBV19,NA,TRBJ1-5,TGTGCCAGCTCCCTTGCCGCCTATAGCAATCAGCCCCAGCATTTT,CASSLAAYSNQPQHF
NA,TRBV27,NA,TRBJ1-2,TGTGCCAGCAGTCCTGGACAGACATTTCTCTATGGCTACACCTTC,CASSPGQTFLYGYTF
NA,TRBV18,NA,TRBJ1-4,TGTGCCAGCTCACCACCAGTGGGGCTACTGTTTTTT,CASSPPVGLLFF
NA,TRBV11-2,once,TRBJ2-3,TGTGCCAGCAGCTTAGGATATTTCGCAGATACGCAGTATTTT,CASSLGYFADTQYF
NA,TRBV6-5,NA,TRBJ2-7,TGTGCCAGCAGGGGCCGGGACTCCTCCTACGAGCAGTACTTC,CASRGRDSSYEQYF
NA,TRBV7-9,once,TRBJ1-2,TGTGCCAGCAGCTTAACTTTTACGGGACCACTGAACTATGGCTACACCTTC,CASSLTFTGPLNYGYTF
NA,TRBV9,NA,TRBJ1-3,TGTGCCAGCACCCGGGACATCTCCTTCGGAAACACCATATATTTT,CASTRDISFGNTIYF
TRBD1,TRBV6-5,NA,TRBJ2-3,TGTGCCAGCAACGACAGGGGGCCGGTAGATACGCAGTATTTT,CASNDRGPVDTQYF
NA,TRBV9,few,TRBJ2-1,TGTGCCAGCAGCGTAGCGACGGCTAACTACAATGAGCAGTTCTTC,CASSVATANYNEQFF
NA,TRBV29-1,NA,TRBJ1-2,TGCAGCGTGAGGCGACAGATCTATGGCTACACCTTC,CSVRRQIYGYTF
TRBD2,TRBV5-1,NA,TRBJ2-1,TGCGCCAGCAAGGTAGCGGGGGAGGGTGGCTATGAGCAGTTCTTC,CASKVAGEGGYEQFF
NA,TRBV2,NA,TRBJ1-5,TGTGCCAGCAGTAATGACTATGCGGGCAATCAGCCCCAGCATTTT,CASSNDYAGNQPQHF
NA,TRBV28,NA,TRBJ1-3,TGTGCCAGCAGTTTGACACCACCTGACGGAAACACCATATATTTT,CASSLTPPDGNTIYF
NA,TRBV11-2,NA,TRBJ1-1,TGTGCCAGCAGCTCCTCCTTCGGGGGGACTGAAGCTTTCTTT,CASSSSFGGTEAFF
NA,TRBV11-1,NA,TRBJ1-5,TGTGCCAGCAGCTTAGGGAGAAGTGGCAATCAGCCCCAGCATTTT,CASSLGRSGNQPQHF
NA,TRBV7-9,NA,TRBJ1-1,TGTGCCAGCAGCCCCTGGGGAAATAAGAACACTGAAGCTTTCTTT,CASSPWGNKNTEAFF
NA,TRBV9,NA,TRBJ1-2,TGTGCCAGCAGCGCCCCCCCCGATGGCTATGGCTACACCTTC,CASSAPPDGYGYTF
NA,TRBV2,once,TRBJ1-2,TGTGCCAGCAAACTGGGCGTGGGGGACTATGGCTACACCTTC,CASKLGVGDYGYTF
TRBD2,TRBV7-8,NA,TRBJ2-1,TGTGCCAGCAGCCCAGTTCGACTAGCGGGAGGAGTCTACAATGAGCAGTTCTTC,CASSPVRLAGGVYNEQFF
TRBD1,TRBV4-1,NA,TRBJ2-6,TGCGCCAGCAGCCGCGGGCCGAGGGGGCCCTCTGGGGCCAACGTCCTGACTTTC,CASSRGPRGPSGANVLTF
TRBD2,TRBV27,NA,TRBJ2-7,TGTGCCAGCAGTTTAGGTAGCGGGGGCATCAGCGAGCAGTACTTC,CASSLGSGGISEQYF
TRBD2,TRBV15,NA,TRBJ2-2,TGTGCCACCAGCAGAGGGACTAGCGGAGCGAACACCGGGGAGCTGTTTTTT,CATSRGTSGANTGELFF
NA,TRBV5-5,NA,TRBJ1-5,TGTGCCAGCAGCTTGATCCCGTCTTATAGCAATCAGCCCCAGCATTTT,CASSLIPSYSNQPQHF